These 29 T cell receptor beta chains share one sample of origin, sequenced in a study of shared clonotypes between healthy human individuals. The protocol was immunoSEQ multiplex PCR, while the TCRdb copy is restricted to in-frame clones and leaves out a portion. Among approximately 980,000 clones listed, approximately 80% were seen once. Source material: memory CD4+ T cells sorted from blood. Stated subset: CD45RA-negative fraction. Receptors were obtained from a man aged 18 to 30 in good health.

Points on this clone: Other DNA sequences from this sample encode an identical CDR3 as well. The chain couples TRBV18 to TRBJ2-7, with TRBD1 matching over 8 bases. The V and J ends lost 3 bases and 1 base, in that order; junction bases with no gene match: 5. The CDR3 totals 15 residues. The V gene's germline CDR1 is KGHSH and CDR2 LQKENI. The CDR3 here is CASSPTGGKSYEQYF. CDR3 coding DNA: TGTGCCAGCTCACCCACAGGGGGTAAATCCTACGAGCAGTACTTC.

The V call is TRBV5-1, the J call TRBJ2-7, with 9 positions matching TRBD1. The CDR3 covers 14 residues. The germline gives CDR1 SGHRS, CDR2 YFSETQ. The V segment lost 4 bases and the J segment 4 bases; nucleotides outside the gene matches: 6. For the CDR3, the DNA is TGCGCCAGCAGCAAACAGGGGGCTGGGTACGAGCAGTACTTC. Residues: CASSKQGAGYEQYF.

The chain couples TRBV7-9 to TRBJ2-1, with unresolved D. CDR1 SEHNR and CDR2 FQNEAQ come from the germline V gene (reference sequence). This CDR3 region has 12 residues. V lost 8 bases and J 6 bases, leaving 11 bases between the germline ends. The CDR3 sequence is CASGRSSNEQFF. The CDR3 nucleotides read TGTGCCAGCGGCCGGAGTTCCAATGAGCAGTTCTTC.

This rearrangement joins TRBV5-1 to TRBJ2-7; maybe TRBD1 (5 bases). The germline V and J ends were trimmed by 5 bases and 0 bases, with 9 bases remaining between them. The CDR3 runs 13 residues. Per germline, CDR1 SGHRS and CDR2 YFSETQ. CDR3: CASRKDNSYEQYF. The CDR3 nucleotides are TGCGCCAGCAGAAAGGACAACTCCTACGAGCAGTACTTC.

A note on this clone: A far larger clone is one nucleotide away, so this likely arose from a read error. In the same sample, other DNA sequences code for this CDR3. CDR3 in amino acids: CASSHRQGYTEAFF. The CDR3 nucleotides are TGTGCTAGCAGCCACCGACAGGGTTACACTGAAGCTTTCTTT. The chain joins TRBV6-5 to TRBJ1-1; 7 nucleotides match TRBD1. The CDR3 extends over 14 amino acids. Per germline, CDR1 MNHEY and CDR2 SVGAGI.

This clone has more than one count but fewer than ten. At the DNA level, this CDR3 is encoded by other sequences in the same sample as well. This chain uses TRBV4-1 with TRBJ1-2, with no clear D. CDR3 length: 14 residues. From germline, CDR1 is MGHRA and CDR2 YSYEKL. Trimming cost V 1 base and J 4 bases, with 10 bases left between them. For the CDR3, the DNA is TGCGCCAGCAGCCAAGCTCTGGGAGGCTATGGCTACACCTTC. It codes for CASSQALGGYGYTF.

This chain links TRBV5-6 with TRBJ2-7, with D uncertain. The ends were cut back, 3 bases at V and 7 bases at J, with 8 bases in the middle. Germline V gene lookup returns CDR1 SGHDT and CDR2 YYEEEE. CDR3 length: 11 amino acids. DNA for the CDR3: TGTGCCAGCAGCTCGTACCAAGAGCAGTACTTC. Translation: CASSSYQEQYF.

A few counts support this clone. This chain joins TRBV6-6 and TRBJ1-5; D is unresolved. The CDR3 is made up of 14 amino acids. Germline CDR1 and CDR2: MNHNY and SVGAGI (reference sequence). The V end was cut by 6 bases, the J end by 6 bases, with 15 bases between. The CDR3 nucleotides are TGTGCCAGCAGCTTGGATGGTAACCCTCAGCCCCAGCATTTT. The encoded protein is CASSLDGNPQPQHF.

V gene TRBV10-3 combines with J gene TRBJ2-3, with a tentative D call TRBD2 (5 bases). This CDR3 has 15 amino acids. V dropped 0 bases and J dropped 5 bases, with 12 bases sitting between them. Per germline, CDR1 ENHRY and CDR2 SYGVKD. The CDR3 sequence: CAISESNSELDTQYF. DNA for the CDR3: TGTGCCATCAGTGAGTCGAATAGCGAGTTAGATACGCAGTATTTT.

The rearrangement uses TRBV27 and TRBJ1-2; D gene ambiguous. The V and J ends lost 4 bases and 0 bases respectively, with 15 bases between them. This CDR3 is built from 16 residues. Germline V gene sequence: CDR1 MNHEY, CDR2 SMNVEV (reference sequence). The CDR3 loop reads CASSSFRSLANYGYTF. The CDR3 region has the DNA TGTGCCAGCAGTTCCTTCCGGTCTTTAGCTAACTATGGCTACACCTTC.

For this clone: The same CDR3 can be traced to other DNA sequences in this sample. The CDR3 bases are TGTGCCATCAGTCGGACTAGCGGGAGCACAGATACGCAGTATTTT. Protein: CAISRTSGSTDTQYF. The chain combines TRBV10-3 with TRBJ2-3; 11 nucleotides line up with TRBD2. This CDR3 has 15 amino acids. The ends lost 5 bases at V and 0 bases at J; junction bases unmatched: 1. CDR1 is ENHRY and CDR2 is SYGVKD in the germline V gene.

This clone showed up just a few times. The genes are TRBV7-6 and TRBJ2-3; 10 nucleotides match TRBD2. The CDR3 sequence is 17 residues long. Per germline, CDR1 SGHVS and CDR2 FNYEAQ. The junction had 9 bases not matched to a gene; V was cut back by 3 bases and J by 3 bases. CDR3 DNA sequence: TGTGCCAGCAGCTTTTCTGCTAGCGGGAGCAGTACAGATACGCAGTATTTT. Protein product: CASSFSASGSSTDTQYF.

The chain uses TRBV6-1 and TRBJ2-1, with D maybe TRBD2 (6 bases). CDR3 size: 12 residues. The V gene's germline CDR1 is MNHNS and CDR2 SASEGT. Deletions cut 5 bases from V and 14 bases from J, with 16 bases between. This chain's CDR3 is CASSPRDSFKFF. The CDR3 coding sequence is TGTGCCAGCAGTCCTCGGGACTCCTTCAAGTTCTTC.

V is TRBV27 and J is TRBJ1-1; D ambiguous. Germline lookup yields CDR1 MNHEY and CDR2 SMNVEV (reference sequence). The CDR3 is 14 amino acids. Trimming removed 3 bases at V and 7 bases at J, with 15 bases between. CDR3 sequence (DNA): TGTGCCAGCAGTTTGGGCCGAGGAGCTCATGAAGCTTTCTTT. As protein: CASSLGRGAHEAFF.

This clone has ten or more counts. CDR3: CASSLNPGQGAKSGNTIYF. The DNA of the CDR3 is TGTGCCAGCAGTCTAAACCCGGGACAGGGGGCGAAATCTGGAAACACCATATATTTT. The gene calls are TRBV27 and TRBJ1-3, with 12 positions matching TRBD1. Germline loops: CDR1 MNHEY, CDR2 SMNVEV (reference sequence). The CDR3 has 19 residues. The J segment lost 1 base and the V segment lost 5 bases, leaving 12 bases of the junction unmatched.

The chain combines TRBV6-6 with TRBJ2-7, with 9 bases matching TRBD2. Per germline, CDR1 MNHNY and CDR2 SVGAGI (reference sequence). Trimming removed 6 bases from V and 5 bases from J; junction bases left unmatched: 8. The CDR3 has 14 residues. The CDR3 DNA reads TGTGCCAGCAGATGGAGCGGGAGGTCCAACGAGCAGTACTTC. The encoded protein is CASRWSGRSNEQYF.

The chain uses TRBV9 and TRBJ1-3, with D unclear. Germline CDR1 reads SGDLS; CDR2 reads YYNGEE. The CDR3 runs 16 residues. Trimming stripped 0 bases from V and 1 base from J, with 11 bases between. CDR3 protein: CASSVAYGTSGNTIYF. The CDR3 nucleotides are TGTGCCAGCAGCGTAGCTTACGGTACTTCTGGAAACACCATATATTTT.

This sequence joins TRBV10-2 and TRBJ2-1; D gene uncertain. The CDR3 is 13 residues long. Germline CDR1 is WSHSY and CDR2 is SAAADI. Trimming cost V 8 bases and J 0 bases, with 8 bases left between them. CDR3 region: CASGRTSYNEQFF. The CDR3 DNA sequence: TGCGCCAGCGGACGGACCTCCTACAATGAGCAGTTCTTC.

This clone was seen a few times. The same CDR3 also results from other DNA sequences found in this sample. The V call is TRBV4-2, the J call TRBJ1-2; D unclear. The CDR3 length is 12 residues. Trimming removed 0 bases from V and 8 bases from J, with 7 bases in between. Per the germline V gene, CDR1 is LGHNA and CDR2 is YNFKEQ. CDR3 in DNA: TGTGCCAGCAGCCAAGAAGGCGGGGGCTACACCTTC. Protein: CASSQEGGGYTF.

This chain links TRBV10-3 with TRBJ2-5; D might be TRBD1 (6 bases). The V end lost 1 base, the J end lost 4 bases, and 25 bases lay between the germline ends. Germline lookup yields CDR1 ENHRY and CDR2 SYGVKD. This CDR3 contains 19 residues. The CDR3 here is CAISEYQTREMQGRETQYF. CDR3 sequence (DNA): TGTGCCATCAGTGAGTATCAAACCCGCGAAATGCAGGGGCGAGAGACCCAGTACTTC.

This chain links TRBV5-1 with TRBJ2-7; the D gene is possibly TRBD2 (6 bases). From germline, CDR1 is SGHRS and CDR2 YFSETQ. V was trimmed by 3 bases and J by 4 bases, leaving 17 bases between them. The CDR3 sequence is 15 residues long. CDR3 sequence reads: CASSSAGNKPYEQYF. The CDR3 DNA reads TGCGCCAGCAGCTCGGCGGGAAATAAACCATACGAGCAGTACTTC.

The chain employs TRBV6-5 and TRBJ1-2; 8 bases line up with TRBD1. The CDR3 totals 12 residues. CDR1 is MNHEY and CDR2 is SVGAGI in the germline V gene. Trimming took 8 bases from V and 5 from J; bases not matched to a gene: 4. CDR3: CASGQGAYGYTF. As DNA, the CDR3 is TGTGCCAGCGGGCAGGGGGCTTATGGCTACACCTTC.

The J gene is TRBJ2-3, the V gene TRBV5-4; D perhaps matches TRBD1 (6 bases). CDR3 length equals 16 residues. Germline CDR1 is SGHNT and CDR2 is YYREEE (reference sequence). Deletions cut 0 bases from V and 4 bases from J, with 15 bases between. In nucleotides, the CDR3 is TGTGCCAGCAGCTTGGGTTGGGACAAAAAATCAGATACGCAGTATTTT. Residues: CASSLGWDKKSDTQYF.

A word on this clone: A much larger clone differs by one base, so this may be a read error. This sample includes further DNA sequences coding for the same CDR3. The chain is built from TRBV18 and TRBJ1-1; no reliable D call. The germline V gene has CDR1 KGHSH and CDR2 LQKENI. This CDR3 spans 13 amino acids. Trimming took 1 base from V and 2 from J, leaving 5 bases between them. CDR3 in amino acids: CASSPQGNTEAFF. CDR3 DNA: TGTGCCAGCTCACCACAGGGCAACACTGAAGCTTTCTTT.

The CDR3, as DNA: TGCGCCAGCTCACCCACTGGAAACACCATATATTTT. Translating gives CASSPTGNTIYF. The chain recombines TRBV10-2 with TRBJ1-3; unclear D gene. CDR3 length: 12 amino acids. CDR1 and CDR2 (germline): WSHSY, SAAADI. The V end lost 8 bases, the J end lost 2 bases, and 7 bases lay between the germline ends.

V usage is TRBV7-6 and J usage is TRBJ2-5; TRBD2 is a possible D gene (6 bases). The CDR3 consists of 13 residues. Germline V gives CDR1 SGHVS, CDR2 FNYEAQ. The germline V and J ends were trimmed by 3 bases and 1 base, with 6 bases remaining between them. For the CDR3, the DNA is TGTGCCAGCAGCTTGCGGGGCCAAGAGACCCAGTACTTC. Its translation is CASSLRGQETQYF.

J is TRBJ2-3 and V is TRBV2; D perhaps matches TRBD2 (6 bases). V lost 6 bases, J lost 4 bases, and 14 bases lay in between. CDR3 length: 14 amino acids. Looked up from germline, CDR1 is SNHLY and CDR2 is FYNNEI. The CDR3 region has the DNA TGTGCCAGCAGATTAGCGGAGGTATCAGATACGCAGTATTTT. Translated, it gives CASRLAEVSDTQYF.

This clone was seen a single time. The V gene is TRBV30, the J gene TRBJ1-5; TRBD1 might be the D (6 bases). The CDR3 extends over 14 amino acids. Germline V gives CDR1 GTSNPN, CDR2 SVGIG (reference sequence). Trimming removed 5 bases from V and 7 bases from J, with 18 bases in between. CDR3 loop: CAWGSDSFAQPQHF. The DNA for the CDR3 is TGTGCCTGGGGATCGGACAGCTTTGCACAGCCCCAGCATTTT. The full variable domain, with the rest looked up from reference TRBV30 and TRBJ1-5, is SQTIHQWPATLVQPVGSPLSLECTVEGTSNPNLYWYRQAAGRGLQLLFYSVGIGQISSEVPQNLSASRPQDRQFILSSKKLLLSDSGFYLCAWGSDSFAQPQHFGDGTRLSIL.

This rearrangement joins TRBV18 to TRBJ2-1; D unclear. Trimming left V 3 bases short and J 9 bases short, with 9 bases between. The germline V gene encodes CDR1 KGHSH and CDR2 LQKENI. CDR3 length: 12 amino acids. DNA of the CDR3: TGTGCCAGCTCACCCCTCGGTGGTGAGCAGTTCTTC. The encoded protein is CASSPLGGEQFF.